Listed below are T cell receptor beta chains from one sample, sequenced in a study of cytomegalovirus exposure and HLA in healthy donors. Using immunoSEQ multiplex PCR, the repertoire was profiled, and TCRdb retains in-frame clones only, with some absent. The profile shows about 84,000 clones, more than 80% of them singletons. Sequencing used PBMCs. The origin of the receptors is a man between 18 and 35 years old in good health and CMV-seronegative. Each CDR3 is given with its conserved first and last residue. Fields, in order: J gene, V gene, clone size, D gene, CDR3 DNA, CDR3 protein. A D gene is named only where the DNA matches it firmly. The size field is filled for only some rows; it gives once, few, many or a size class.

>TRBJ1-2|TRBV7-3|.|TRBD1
TGTGCCAGCAGCTTAAGGGGAGACAGGGCTAGTGGCTACACCTTC
CASSLRGDRASGYTF
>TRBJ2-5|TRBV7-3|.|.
TGTGCCAGCAGCTTAACAGGGGGATTGGAGACCCAGTACTTC
CASSLTGGLETQYF
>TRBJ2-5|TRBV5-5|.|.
TGTGCCAGCAGCTTGCGGGGAACGTCAGGAGAGACCCAGTACTTC
CASSLRGTSGETQYF
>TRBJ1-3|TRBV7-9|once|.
TGTGCCAGCAGCTTACTATCTGGAAACACCATATATTTT
CASSLLSGNTIYF
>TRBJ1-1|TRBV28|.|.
TGTGCCAGCAGAAAGCCGCCGACAGAGTCACTAAACACTGAAGCTTTCTTT
CASRKPPTESLNTEAFF
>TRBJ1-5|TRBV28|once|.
TGTGCCAGCAGGGAACAGGGAGTGAGTCAGCCCCAGCATTTT
CASREQGVSQPQHF
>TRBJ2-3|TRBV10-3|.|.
TGTGCCATCAGTGACCCAGGGCGGACAGATACGCAGTATTTT
CAISDPGRTDTQYF
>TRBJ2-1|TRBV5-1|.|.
TGCGCCAGCAGCCGGGACTTTAGCTCCTACAATGAGCAGTTCTTC
CASSRDFSSYNEQFF
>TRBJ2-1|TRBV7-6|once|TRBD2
TGTGCCAGCAGCTTAGTTTTCGGGGCTAGCGGGAACAATGAGCAGTTCTTC
CASSLVFGASGNNEQFF
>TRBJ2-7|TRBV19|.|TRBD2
TGTGCCAGTAGCACCGCGGGGGTTGGGTACGAGCAGTACTTC
CASSTAGVGYEQYF
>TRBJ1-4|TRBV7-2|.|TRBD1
TGTGCCAGCAGCTTGATTGGGACAGGAAATGAAAAACTGTTTTTT
CASSLIGTGNEKLFF
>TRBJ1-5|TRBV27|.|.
TGTGCCAGCAGTTTAGGGGCCAGTCCCTTTAGCAATCAGCCCCAGCATTTT
CASSLGASPFSNQPQHF
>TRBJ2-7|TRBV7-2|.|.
TGTGCCAGCAGCTTAGGCCGTCGGGGAGCTCCCTACGAGCAGTACTTC
CASSLGRRGAPYEQYF
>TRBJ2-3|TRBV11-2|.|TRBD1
TGTGCCAGCAGCCCCCTTAGGACAGGGGACGCAGATACGCAGTATTTT
CASSPLRTGDADTQYF
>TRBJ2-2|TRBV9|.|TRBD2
TGTGCCAGCAGTGGGACTAGCGGGAGTTTCGGAAACACCGGGGAGCTGTTTTTT
CASSGTSGSFGNTGELFF
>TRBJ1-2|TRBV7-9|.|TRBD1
TGTGCCAGCAGCTCCCTTCGCCGGGACAGGGTCTATGGCTACACCTTC
CASSSLRRDRVYGYTF
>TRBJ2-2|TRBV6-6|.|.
TGTGCCAGCAGCCCCCCTCAAGCGGTGACCGGGGAGCTGTTTTTT
CASSPPQAVTGELFF
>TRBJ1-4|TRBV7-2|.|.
TGTGCCAGCAGATCGGCGCAGGCGGGTGAAAAACTGTTTTTT
CASRSAQAGEKLFF
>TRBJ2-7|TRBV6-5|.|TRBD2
TGTGCCAGCAGTTACTCGGCAGTCGGGAGGACCTACGAGCAGTACTTC
CASSYSAVGRTYEQYF
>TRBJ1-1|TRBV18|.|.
TGTGCCAGCTCACCACCATCAAGGCGGACTGAAGCTTTCTTT
CASSPPSRRTEAFF
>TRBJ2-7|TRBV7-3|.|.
TGTGCCAGCAGGCATCCCTTAGCGTTGACTACCTACGAGCAGTACTTC
CASRHPLALTTYEQYF
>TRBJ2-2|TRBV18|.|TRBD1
TGTGCCAGCTCACCACTGAGCATAATTTGGGACAGGGGTCCGAACACCGGGGAGCTGTTTTTT
CASSPLSIIWDRGPNTGELFF
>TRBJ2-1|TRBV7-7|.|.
TGTGCCAGCAGCGCAAGCGTCTATGGTGAGCAGTTCTTC
CASSASVYGEQFF
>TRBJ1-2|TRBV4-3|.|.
TGCGCCAGCAGCCAAGACCGCACAGGAGGCTACACCTTC
CASSQDRTGGYTF
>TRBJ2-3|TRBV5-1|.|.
TGCGCCAGCAGCTCCCAGCGGGCCTTCACTAGCACAGATACGCAGTATTTT
CASSSQRAFTSTDTQYF
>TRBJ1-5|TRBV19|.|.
TGTGCCAGTCAAATCCATACAGGGAGGGACAATCAGCCCCAGCATTTT
CASQIHTGRDNQPQHF
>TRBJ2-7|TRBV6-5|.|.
TGTGCCAGCAGTCTTACCGGGACAAATTTCTACGAGCAGTACTTC
CASSLTGTNFYEQYF
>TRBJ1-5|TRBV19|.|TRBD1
TGTGCCAGTAGTACGGACAGGGGAAGCAATCAGCCCCAGCATTTT
CASSTDRGSNQPQHF
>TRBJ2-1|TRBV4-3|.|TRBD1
TGCGCCAGCAGCGAGGACAGGGAGTCCTACAATGAGCAGTTCTTC
CASSEDRESYNEQFF
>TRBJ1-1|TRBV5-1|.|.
TGCGCCTCAATGGATGTGGGGCGGACTGAAGCTTTCTTT
CASMDVGRTEAFF
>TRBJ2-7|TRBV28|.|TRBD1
TGTGCCAGCAGTTTAATGAGGGGGCGCCGTTTTTTTGTCGAGCAGTACTTC
CASSLMRGRRFFVEQYF
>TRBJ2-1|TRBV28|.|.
TGTGCCAGCACTCCTCCAAAACAGGGTTTAAATGAGCAGTTCTTC
CASTPPKQGLNEQFF
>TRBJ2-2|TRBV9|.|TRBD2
TGTGCCAGCAGCGTAATACTAGCGGGGTCGAGCACCGGGGAGCTGTTTTTT
CASSVILAGSSTGELFF
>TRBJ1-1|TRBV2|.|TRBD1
TGTGCCAGCAGTGACGCAGGGGGGAGAACTGAAGCTTTCTTT
CASSDAGGRTEAFF
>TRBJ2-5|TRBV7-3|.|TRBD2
TGTGCCAGCAGCTTAGCGGGAGGTCGTCAAGAGACCCAGTACTTC
CASSLAGGRQETQYF